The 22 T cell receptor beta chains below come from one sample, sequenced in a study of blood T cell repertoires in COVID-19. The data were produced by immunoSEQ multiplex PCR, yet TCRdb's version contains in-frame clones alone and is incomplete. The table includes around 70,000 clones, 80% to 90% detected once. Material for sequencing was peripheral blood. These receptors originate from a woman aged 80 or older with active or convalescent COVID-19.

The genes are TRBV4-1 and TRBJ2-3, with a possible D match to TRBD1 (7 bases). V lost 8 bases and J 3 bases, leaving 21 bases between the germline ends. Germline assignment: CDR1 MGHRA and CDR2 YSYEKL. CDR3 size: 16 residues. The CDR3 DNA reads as TGCGCCAGCCGAGCCCCAGGGGGGTTGCCAACAGATACGCAGTATTTT. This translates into CASRAPGGLPTDTQYF.

Here the CDR3 DNA reads TGTGCCAGCAGCCGGACAGGCACTTCGGGCTATGGCTACACCTTC. Translation gives CASSRTGTSGYGYTF. The chain carries TRBV5-8 and TRBJ1-2, with TRBD1 matching 7 bases. Trimming took 4 bases from V and 4 from J; bases not matched to a gene: 10. Germline V gene lookup returns CDR1 SGHTS and CDR2 YDEGEE. This CDR3 contains 15 residues.

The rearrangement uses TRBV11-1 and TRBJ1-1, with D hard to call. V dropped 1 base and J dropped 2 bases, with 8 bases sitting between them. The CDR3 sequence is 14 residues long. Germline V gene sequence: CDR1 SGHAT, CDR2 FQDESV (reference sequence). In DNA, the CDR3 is TGTGCCAGCAGCTTAGTTAGAAAAAACACTGAAGCTTTCTTT. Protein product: CASSLVRKNTEAFF.

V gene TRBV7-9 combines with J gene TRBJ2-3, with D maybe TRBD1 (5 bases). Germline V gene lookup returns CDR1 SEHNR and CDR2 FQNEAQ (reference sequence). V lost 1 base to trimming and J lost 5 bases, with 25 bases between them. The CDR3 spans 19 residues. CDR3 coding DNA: TGTGCCAGCAGCTTAGTATCGCTTGGGGTGCTACCCACAGGAGATACGCAGTATTTT. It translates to CASSLVSLGVLPTGDTQYF. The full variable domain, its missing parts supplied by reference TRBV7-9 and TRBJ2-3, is DTGVSQNPRHKITKRGQNVTFRCDPISEHNRLYWYRQTLGQGPEFLTYFQNEAQLEKSRLLSDRFSAERPKGSFSTLEIQRTEQGDSAMYLCASSLVSLGVLPTGDTQYFGPGTRLTVL.

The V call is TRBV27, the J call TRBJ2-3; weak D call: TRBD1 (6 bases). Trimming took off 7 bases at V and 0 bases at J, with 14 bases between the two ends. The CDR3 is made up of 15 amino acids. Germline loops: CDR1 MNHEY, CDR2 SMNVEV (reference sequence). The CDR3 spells CASTPVGASTDTQYF. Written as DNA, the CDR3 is TGTGCCAGCACCCCAGTGGGGGCTAGCACAGATACGCAGTATTTT.

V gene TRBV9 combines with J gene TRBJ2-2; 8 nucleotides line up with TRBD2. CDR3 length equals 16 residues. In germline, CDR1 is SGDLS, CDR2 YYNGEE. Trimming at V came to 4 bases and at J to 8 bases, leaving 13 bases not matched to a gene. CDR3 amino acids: CASSPPGGDGAGELFF. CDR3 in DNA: TGTGCCAGCAGCCCCCCGGGGGGGGACGGGGCTGGGGAGCTGTTTTTT.

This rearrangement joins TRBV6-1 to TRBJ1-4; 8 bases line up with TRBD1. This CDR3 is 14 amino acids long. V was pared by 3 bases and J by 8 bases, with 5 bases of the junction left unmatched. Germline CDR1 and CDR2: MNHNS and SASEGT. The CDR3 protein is CASSEDRVSEKLFF. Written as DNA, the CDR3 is TGTGCCAGCAGTGAGGACAGGGTGAGCGAAAAACTGTTTTTT.

CDR3 sequence: CASSEAGTSGSGKQYF. The DNA of the CDR3 is TGTGCCAGCAGTGAAGCGGGGACTAGCGGGAGTGGGAAACAGTACTTC. The rearrangement links TRBV6-1 to TRBJ2-7; 14 positions agree with TRBD2. V trimming: 0 bases; J trimming: 10 bases; junction bases outside the gene matches: 8. CDR1 is MNHNS, CDR2 SASEGT, per germline. This CDR3 comprises 16 residues.

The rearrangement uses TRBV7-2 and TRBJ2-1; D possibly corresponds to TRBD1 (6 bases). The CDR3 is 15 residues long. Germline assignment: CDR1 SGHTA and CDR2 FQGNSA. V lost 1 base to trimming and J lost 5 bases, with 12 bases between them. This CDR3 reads CASSLDRATHNEQFF. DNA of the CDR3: TGTGCCAGCAGCTTAGACAGGGCGACGCACAATGAGCAGTTCTTC.

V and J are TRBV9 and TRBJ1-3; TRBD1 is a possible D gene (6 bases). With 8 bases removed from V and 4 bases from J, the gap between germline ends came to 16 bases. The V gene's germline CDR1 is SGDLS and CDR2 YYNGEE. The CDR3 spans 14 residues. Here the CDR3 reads CASSNRVQGNTIYF. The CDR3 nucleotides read TGTGCCAGTAGCAACAGGGTCCAAGGAAACACCATATATTTT.

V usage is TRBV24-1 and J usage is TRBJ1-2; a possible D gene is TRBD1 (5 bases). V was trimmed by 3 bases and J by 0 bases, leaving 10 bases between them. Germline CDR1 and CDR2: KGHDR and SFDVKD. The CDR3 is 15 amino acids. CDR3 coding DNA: TGTGCCACCAGTGATGCCTCGACAGCTAACTATGGCTACACCTTC. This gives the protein CATSDASTANYGYTF.

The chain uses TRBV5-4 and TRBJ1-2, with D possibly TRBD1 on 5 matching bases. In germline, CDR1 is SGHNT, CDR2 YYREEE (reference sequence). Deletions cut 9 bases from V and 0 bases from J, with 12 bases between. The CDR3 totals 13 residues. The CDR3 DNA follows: TGTGCCACCGGGACTCCAGCTAACTATGGCTACACCTTC. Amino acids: CATGTPANYGYTF.

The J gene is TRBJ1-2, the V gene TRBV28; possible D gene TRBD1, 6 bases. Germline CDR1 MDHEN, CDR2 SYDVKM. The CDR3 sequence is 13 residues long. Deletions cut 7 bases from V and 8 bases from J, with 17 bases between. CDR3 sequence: CASTKGGRGGYTF. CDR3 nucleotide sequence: TGTGCCAGCACCAAGGGGGGGCGGGGAGGCTACACCTTC.

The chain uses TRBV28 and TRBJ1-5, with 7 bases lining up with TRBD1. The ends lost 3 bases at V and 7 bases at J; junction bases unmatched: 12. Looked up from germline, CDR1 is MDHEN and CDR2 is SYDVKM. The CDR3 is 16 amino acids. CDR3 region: CASSFPPRQGQQPQHF. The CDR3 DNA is TGTGCCAGCAGTTTCCCACCCCGACAGGGTCAGCAGCCCCAGCATTTT.

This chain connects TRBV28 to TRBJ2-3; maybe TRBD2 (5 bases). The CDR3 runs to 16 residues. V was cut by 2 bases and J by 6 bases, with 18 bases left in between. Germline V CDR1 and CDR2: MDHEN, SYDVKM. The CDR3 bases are TGTGCCAGCAGTTTAACGGGTTCTAGCCGTACTGATACGCAGTATTTT. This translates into CASSLTGSSRTDTQYF.

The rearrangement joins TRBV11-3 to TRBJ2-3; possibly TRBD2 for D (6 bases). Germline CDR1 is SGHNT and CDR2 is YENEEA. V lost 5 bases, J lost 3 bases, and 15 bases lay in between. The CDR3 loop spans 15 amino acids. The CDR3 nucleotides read TGTGCCAGCAGCCTACGACTAGGTAATACAGATACGCAGTATTTT. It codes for CASSLRLGNTDTQYF.

Here the CDR3 reads CATSGAGFNEQYF. The DNA for the CDR3 is TGTGCCACCAGTGGGGCAGGGTTCAACGAGCAGTACTTC. This chain joins TRBV24-1 and TRBJ2-7; possible D gene TRBD1, 5 bases. Germline CDR1 KGHDR, CDR2 SFDVKD. Trimming stripped 5 bases from V and 5 bases from J, with 12 bases between. This CDR3 has 13 amino acids.

The CDR3 reads CASSRWDRANTGELFF. For the CDR3, the DNA is TGTGCCAGCAGCCGTTGGGACAGGGCGAACACCGGGGAGCTGTTTTTT. This chain joins TRBV3-1 (or the pseudogene TRBV3-2) and TRBJ2-2, with 9 bases matching TRBD1. CDR1 and CDR2 from the germline V gene are LGHDT and YNNKEL (reference sequence). Trimming took 4 bases from V and 0 from J; bases not matched to a gene: 3. This CDR3 has 16 residues.

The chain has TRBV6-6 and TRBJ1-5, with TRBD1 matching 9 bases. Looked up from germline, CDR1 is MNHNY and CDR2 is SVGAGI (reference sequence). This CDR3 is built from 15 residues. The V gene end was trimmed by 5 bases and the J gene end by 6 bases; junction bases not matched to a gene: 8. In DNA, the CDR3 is TGTGCCAGCAGTCCGGGACAGGGTTACAGTCAGCCCCAGCATTTT. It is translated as CASSPGQGYSQPQHF.

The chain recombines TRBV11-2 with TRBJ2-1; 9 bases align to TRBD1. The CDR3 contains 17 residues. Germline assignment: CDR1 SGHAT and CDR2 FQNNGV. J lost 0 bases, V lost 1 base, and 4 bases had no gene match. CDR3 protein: CASSLGGTGTSYNEQFF. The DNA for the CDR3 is TGTGCCAGCAGCTTAGGTGGGACAGGGACCTCCTACAATGAGCAGTTCTTC.

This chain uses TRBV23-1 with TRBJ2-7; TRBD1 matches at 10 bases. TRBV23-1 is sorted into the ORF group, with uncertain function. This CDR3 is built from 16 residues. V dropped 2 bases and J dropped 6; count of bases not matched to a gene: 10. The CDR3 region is CASSQREGDRGSEQYF. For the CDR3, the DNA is TGCGCCAGCAGTCAACGGGAGGGGGACAGGGGCTCCGAGCAGTACTTC.

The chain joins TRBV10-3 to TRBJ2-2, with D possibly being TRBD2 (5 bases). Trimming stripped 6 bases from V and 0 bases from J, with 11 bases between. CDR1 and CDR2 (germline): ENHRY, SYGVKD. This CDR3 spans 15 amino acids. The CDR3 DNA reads TGTGCCATCAGACCGGGATCCGCGAACACCGGGGAGCTGTTTTTT. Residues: CAIRPGSANTGELFF.